This TCR beta chain stems from a study of blood T cell repertoires in COVID-19 (dated by TCRdb to between 2020 and 2021). Describing the broader study: Collaborator samples came from the United States, Italy and Spain and covered acute and convalescent phases of COVID-19. The samples were drawn from two sources: the first 160 participants of the ongoing ImmuneRACE study, and approximately 1,300 subjects contributed by 6 global collaborators. The repertoires were made available in a free public database intended to serve as a resource for research on the immune response to SARS-CoV-2. Nearly every sample came with metadata listing a de-identified subject ID, COVID-19 status, age in years and sex. Deeply sampled blood TCRbeta repertoires from subjects exposed to, actively infected with, or recovered from COVID-19 were included in the dataset. HLA class I and class II types, where available, came from metadata supplied by the sample provider rather than from assay-based typing. The material from the prospective study consisted of cDNA or gDNA derived from T cells, B-cell-depleted T cells, or PBMCs.

In its sample, this clone was seen once. It lacks a known antigen. No base quality information exists; no much larger clone differs at one position. TCRbeta CDR3 regions were amplified from genomic DNA using the immunoSEQ Assay, a bias-controlled multiplex PCR. The study's own analysis went as follows. The number of nucleated cells in each sample was estimated from the amplification of reference gene primers within the assay. To quantify the absolute abundance of each unique TCRbeta CDR3 rearrangement, sequence reads were collapsed and filtered. Productive Simpson clonality was computed per sample as the square root of Simpson's diversity index over productive rearrangements. TCRdb retrieved this table from immuneACCESS and kept in-frame rearrangements only. Not all clones are present; in checked studies, unresolved V genes account for under half, and no reason is known for the remainder. D and trimming come from the DNA, and the V and J calls and clone size come from that table. The sample table contains 150,000 to 200,000 clones; only one count was recorded for roughly 90% of them. The ten largest clones represent about 0.54% of the sample.

The collaborating institutions used their own protocols to collect whole blood in K2EDTA tubes. For TCRbeta analysis, collaborators shipped samples in one of three forms: frozen whole blood, isolated PBMCs, or DNA extracted from either of those sample types. Taken from the germline V gene, the CDR1 and CDR2 loops are MNHNS and SASEGT. The cysteine opens and the phenylalanine closes a CDR3 of 14 amino acids. Only the CDR3 DNA stays, 42 bases, in frame from base 1. The V and J ends are trimmed by 2 bases and 4 bases, leaving 9 bases between them. Overall study results and their limits: How much clinical and demographic metadata was included differed by source and by participant, and the metadata was provided uncurated.

This clonotype originated in a man aged 50-59 years with acute or convalescent COVID-19. The chain is encoded by TRBV6-1 joined to TRBJ1-3; perhaps TRBD1 is the D gene, with 6 bases matching. Sequencing was carried out using peripheral blood. Read as DNA, the sequence is TGTGCCAGCAGTGAAACAGGGAACGGAAACACCATATATTTT. This yields the protein CASSETGNGNTIYF.